The text below deals with one T cell receptor (beta chain). Its antigen is unknown. Qualities for individual bases were not recorded, and no much larger clone is one base off. These data originate in a study of T cells in Graves' hyperthyroidism and ophthalmopathy (dated 2019 in TCRdb). A note on the overall study: Peripheral blood samples were taken at the time of initial diagnosis, prior to any treatment. A discovery cohort of about 95 patients, fewer than 50 with Graves' ophthalmopathy and roughly 59 with stable Graves' hyperthyroidism, was used to find distinguishing TCR V-J signatures. An independent validation cohort of under 20 hyperthyroidism patients and 17 patients who later progressed to ophthalmopathy tested prospective prediction of ophthalmopathy. The 100 or so discovery patients were divided at random into training and test sets in a 7:3 ratio. In about six Graves' hyperthyroidism patients, the study also compared T-cell repertoires from thyroid tissue with T-cell repertoires from blood. Once sampling was done, hyperthyroidism patients were given methimazole at a starting dose of 30 mg daily, whereas ophthalmopathy patients were given high-dose intravenous methylprednisolone. TCR Vbeta CDR3 sequencing of 135 peripheral blood samples (43 ophthalmopathy, some 75 hyperthyroidism and 17 progressor patients) is reported in the paper.

Moderately to severely active disease, a Clinical Activity Score of at least 3, a NOSPECS grade of at least 4, and a duration under 3 months were present in ophthalmopathy patients. Exclusion was applied to patients with uncontrolled infections, other autoimmune diseases, pregnancy or lactation. Diagnoses were based on clinical symptoms, serum thyroxine and TRAb, thyroid ultrasound and orbital computed tomography. PBMCs were separated from around 9.1 ml of fresh peripheral blood using Ficoll-Paque density gradient centrifugation. Trizol reagent was used to extract total RNA, and RNA quality was then checked on an Agilent 2100 Bioanalyzer. TCR beta CDR3 regions were amplified from RNA transcripts. For the first round of RT-PCR on the TCR CDR3, the HTBI primer set was used together with the Qiagen OneStep RT-PCR kit. Libraries were constructed in a second round of multiplex PCR, after which size selection and purification were carried out. Sequencing of the libraries was done on an Illumina HiSeq2000 using paired-end 100 bp reads. In the original analysis: SOAPnuke was used to process the raw data, removing reads that contained adapters or uncalled bases, had a mean Phred below 15, or lacked an exact match to the constant primer or identifier. High-quality paired reads were merged with COPE v1.2.5, and unique nucleotide sequences were defined as clonotypes. Clonotypes were aligned to IMGT TRBV, TRBD and TRBJ reference segments using MiTCR v1.1. The analysis was restricted to V-J combinations with a frequency above 0.0001, which together covered 99.2% of the repertoires. The TCS score was defined as F50 (clonal expansion) divided by E x V (chaos), with BLOSUM62-based TCRdist calculated between CDR3 peptides within each V-J. Welch's t-statistics and random forest reduced roughly 500 V-J features to 10 to 15, which were used in a naive Bayes classifier (R e1071). Starting from the raw public reads, TCRdb applied fastp trimming at Q25, assembled clones with MiXCR and retained in-frame beta chains. Every distinct CDR3 protein forms one entry, paired with its most common genes and DNA. These V and J calls originate from TCRdb's pipeline instead of the authors' own analysis. The sample table shows about 380,000 distinct CDR3 sequences, and approximately 18% are seen once. The top ten clones comprise over 35% of the sample.

What the research found in general, with its limitations: A 13 V-J signature model separated ophthalmopathy from stable hyperthyroidism, with around 90% sensitivity and 81.08% specificity in cross-validation and 80%/75% in testing. No statistical method was used to fix the sample size in advance, and group allocation was not hidden from the investigators. In validation, the model predicted progression to ophthalmopathy with around 71% sensitivity and around 72% specificity, a median of 6.5 months before onset. Blood samples also contained most of the expanded thyroid clonotypes (frequency above 0.001), which suggests that blood repertoires may reflect thyroid immune responses.

The receptor comes from a man between 18 and 35 years old with Graves' ophthalmopathy. The specimen sequenced was blood.

The CDR3 corresponds to CASSAIGGDYGYTF. DNA sequence: TGTGCCAGTAGTGCCATTGGCGGGGACTATGGCTACACCTTC. Recombination linked TRBV19 to TRBJ1-2, with no confident D gene call. CDR1 and CDR2 were assigned from the germline V gene (reference sequence) as LNHDA and SQIVND. Between the V and J ends, shortened by 5 bases and 3 bases respectively, the junction contains 13 bases. The CDR3 contains 14 residues, cysteine and phenylalanine counted. Of the read, only the CDR3 DNA is kept; its 42 bases are in frame from base 1.